This T cell receptor (beta chain) was sequenced in a study of response to subunit inactivated influenza vaccine (dated by TCRdb to the late 2010s). Regarding the complete study: Deep quantitative T cell receptor repertoire profiling was used in the study to track responses to a trivalent subunit inactivated influenza vaccine.

The junction carries 9 bases between V and J, which are trimmed by 0 bases and 6 bases respectively. The CDR3 holds 13 amino acids from the cysteine to the phenylalanine. Just CDR3 DNA is preserved here, 39 bases in frame from base 1. CDR1 DFQATT and CDR2 SNEGSKA were looked up in the germline V gene (reference sequence). The library was built by means of RT-PCR. These reads were obtained on an Illumina HiSeq 2500. TCRdb handled the public reads itself, with Q25 trimming in fastp and clone calling in MiXCR, and kept productive beta chains. When rows share a CDR3 protein, they turn into one entry using the most common DNA and genes. The sample has 400,000 to 650,000 distinct CDR3 sequences on record, 6% to 9% of them singletons. The biggest ten clones account for less than 15% of the sample. Overall results and qualifications from the work: The authors proposed that each seasonal influenza vaccination may bring in only a limited number of new T cells.

This clonotype was counted only a few times. Its antigen is not yet known. The record has no base qualities; no much larger clone is one base away. This TCR came from a man aged 45 to 70 who received an inactivated influenza vaccine. Donor details come from another sample of the same person, matched by shared clones. The receptor chain draws on TRBV20-1 and TRBJ2-1; the D segment could be TRBD2, given 6 matching bases. The sample in question was PBMCs from blood, obtained 23 months after vaccination. Read as DNA, the sequence is TGCAGTGCTAGAGATTTGGGGGGCAATGAGCAGTTCTTC. It is translated as CSARDLGGNEQFF.